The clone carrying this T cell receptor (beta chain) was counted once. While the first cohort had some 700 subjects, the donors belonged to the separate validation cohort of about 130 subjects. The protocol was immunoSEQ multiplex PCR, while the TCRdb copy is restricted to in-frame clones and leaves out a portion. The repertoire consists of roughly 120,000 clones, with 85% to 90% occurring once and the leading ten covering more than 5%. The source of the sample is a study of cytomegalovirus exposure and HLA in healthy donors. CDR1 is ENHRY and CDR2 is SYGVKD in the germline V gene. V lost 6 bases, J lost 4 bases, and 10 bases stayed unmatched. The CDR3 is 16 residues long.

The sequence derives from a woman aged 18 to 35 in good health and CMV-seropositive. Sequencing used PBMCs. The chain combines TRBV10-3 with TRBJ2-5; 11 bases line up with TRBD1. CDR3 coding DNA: TGTGCCATCAGCCTCGGACAGGGGGCCTTAGCAGAGACCCAGTACTTC. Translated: CAISLGQGALAETQYF.